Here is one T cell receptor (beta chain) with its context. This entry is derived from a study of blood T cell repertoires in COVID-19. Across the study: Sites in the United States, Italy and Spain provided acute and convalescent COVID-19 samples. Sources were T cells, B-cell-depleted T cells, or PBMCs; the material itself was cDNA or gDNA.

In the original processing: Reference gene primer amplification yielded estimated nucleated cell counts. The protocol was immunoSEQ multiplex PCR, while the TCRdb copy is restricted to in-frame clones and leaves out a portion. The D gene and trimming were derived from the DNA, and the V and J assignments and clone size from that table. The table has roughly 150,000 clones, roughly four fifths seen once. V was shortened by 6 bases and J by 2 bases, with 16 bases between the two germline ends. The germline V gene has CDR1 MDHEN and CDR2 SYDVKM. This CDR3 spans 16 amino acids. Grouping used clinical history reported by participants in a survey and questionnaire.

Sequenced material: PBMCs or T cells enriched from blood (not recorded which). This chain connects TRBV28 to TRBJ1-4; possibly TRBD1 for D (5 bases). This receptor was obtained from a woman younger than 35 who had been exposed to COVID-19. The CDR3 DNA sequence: TGTGCCAGCAGCACATCATGGGGGGGGACTAATGAAAAACTGTTTTTT. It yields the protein CASSTSWGGTNEKLFF.